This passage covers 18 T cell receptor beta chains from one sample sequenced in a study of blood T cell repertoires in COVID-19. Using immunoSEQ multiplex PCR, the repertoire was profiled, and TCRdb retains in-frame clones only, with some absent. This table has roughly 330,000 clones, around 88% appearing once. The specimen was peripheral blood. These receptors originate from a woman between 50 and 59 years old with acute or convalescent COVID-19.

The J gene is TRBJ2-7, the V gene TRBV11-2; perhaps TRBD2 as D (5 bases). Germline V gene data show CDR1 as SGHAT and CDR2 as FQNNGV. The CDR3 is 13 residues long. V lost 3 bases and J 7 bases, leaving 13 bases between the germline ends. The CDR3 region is CASSFGRSGEQYF. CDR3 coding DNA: TGTGCCAGCAGCTTCGGCAGGTCGGGAGAGCAGTACTTC.

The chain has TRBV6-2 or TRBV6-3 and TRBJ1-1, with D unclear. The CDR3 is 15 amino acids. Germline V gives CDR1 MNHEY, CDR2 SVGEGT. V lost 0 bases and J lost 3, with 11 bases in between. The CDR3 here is CASSYSVYGDTEAFF. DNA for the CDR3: TGTGCCAGCAGTTACTCGGTCTACGGTGACACTGAAGCTTTCTTT.

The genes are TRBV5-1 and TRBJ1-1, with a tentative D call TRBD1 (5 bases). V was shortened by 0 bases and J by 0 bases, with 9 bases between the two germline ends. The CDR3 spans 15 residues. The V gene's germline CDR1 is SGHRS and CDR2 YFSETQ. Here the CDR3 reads CASSLVKGMNTEAFF. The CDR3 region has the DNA TGCGCCAGCAGCTTGGTGAAGGGGATGAACACTGAAGCTTTCTTT.

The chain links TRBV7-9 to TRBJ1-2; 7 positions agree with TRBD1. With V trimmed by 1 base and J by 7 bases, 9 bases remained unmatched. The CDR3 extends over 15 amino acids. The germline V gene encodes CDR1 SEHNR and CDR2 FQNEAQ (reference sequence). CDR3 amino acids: CASSLGGGEKGGYTF. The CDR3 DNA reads TGTGCCAGCAGCTTAGGAGGGGGCGAGAAGGGTGGCTACACCTTC.

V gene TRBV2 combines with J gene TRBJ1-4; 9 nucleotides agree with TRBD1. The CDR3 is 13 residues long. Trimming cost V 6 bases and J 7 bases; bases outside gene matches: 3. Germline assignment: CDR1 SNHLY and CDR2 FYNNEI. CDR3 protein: CASREDRGEKLFF. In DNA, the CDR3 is TGTGCCAGCAGGGAGGACAGGGGTGAAAAACTGTTTTTT.

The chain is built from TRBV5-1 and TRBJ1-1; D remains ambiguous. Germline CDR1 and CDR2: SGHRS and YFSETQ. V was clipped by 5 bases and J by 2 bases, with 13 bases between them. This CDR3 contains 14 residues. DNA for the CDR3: TGCGCCAGCAGTTCCCTGCGCGATAACACTGAAGCTTTCTTT. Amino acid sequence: CASSSLRDNTEAFF.

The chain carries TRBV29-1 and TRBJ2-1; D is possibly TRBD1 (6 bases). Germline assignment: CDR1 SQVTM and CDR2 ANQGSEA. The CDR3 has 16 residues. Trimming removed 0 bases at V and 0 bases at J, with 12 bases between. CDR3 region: CSVEDIQGSSYNEQFF. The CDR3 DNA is TGCAGCGTTGAAGATATCCAGGGGAGCTCCTACAATGAGCAGTTCTTC.

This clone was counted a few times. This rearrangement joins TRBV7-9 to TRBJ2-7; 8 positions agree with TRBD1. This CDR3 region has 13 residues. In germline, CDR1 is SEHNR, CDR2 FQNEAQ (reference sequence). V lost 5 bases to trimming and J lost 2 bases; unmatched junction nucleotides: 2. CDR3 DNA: TGTGCCAGCAGCACGACAGGGGCCTACGAGCAGTACTTC. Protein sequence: CASSTTGAYEQYF.

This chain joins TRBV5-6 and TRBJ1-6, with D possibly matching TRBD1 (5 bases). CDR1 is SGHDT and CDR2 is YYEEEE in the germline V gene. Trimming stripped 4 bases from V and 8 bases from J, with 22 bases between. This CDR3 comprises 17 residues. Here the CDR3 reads CASSGGRFRVEDSPLHF. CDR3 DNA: TGTGCCAGCAGCGGCGGTCGTTTCAGGGTTGAGGATTCACCCCTCCACTTT.

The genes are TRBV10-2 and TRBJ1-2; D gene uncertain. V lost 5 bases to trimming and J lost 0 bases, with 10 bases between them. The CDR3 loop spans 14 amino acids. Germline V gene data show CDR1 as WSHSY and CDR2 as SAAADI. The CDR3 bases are TGCGCCAGCAGTCCGTCTCAGACTAACTATGGCTACACCTTC. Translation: CASSPSQTNYGYTF.

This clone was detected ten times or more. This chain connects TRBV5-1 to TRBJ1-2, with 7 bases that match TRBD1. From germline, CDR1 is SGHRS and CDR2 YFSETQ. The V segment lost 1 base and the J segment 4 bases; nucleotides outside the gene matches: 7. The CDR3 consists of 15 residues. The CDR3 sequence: CASSLLGQAIYGYTF. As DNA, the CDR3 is TGCGCCAGCAGCTTGTTAGGACAGGCGATCTATGGCTACACCTTC.

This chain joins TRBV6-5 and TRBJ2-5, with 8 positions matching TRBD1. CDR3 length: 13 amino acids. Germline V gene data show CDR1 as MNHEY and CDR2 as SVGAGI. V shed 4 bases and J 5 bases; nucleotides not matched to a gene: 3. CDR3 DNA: TGTGCCAGCAGTTTTCGACAGGGGGAGACCCAGTACTTC. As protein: CASSFRQGETQYF.

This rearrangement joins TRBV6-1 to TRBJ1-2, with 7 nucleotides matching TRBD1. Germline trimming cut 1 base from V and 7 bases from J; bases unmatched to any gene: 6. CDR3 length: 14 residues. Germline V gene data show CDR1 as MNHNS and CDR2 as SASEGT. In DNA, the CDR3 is TGTGCCAGCAGTGAAGTGACAGGGCGAGTTGGCTACACCTTC. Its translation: CASSEVTGRVGYTF.

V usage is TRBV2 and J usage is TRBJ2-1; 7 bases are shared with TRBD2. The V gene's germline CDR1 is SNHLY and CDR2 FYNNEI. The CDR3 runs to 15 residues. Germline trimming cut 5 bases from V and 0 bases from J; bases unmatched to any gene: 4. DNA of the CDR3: TGTGCCAGCAGTCTAGCGGCGGGCTCCTACAATGAGCAGTTCTTC. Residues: CASSLAAGSYNEQFF.

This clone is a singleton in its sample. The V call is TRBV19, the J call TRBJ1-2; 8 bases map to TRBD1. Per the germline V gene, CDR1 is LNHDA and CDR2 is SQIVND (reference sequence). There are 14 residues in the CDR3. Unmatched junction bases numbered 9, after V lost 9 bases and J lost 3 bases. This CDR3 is CASSGQGPYYGYTF. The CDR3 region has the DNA TGTGCCAGCTCCGGACAGGGACCATACTATGGCTACACCTTC. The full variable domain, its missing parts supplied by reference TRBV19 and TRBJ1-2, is DGGITQSPKYLFRKEGQNVTLSCEQNLNHDAMYWYRQDPGQGLRLIYYSQIVNDFQKGDIAEGYSVSREKKESFPLTVTSAQKNPTAFYLCASSGQGPYYGYTFGSGTRLTVV.

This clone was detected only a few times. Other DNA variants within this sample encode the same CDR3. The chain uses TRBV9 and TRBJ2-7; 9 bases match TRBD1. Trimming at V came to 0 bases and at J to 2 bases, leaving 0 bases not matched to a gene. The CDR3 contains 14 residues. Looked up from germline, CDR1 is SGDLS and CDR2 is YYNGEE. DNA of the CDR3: TGTGCCAGCAGCGTAGGACAGGGGGCCTACGAGCAGTACTTC. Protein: CASSVGQGAYEQYF.

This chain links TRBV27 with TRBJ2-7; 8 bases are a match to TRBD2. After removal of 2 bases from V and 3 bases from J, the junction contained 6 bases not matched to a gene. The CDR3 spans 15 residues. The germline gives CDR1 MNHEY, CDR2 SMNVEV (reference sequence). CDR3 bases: TGTGCCAGCAGTTTACCGGGGGGGGGACTCTACGAGCAGTACGTC. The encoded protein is CASSLPGGGLYEQYV.

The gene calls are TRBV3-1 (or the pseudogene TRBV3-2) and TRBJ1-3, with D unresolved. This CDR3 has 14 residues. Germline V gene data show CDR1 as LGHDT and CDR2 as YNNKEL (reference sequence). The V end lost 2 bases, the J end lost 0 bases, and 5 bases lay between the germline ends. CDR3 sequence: CASSQTASGNTIYF. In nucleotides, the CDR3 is TGTGCCAGCAGCCAAACAGCCTCTGGAAACACCATATATTTT.